The present entry profiles one T cell receptor beta chain with its context. The sample is drawn from a study of OX40 agonist ivuxolimab in advanced cancers. The assay was immunoSEQ multiplex PCR, and TCRdb's table has in-frame clones only and misses some. The repertoire holds 85,000 to 130,000 clones, with 90% as singletons. The sample in question was CD4+ or CD8+ T cells sorted from blood, obtained in a trial of the OX40 agonist ivuxolimab. The receptor was derived from an adult with an advanced solid tumor such as melanoma, head and neck, liver or kidney cancer.

Here the CDR3 DNA reads TGTGCCAGCAGCGCCGCGGGACTGACCACTTCGAACACTGAAGCTTTCTTT. Translating it yields CASSAAGLTTSNTEAFF. The rearrangement links TRBV27 to TRBJ1-1, with D perhaps TRBD1 (5 bases). Trimming shortened V by 6 bases and J by 1 base, and 21 bases separated the two germline ends. Looked up from germline, CDR1 is MNHEY and CDR2 is SMNVEV (reference sequence). The CDR3 sequence is 17 residues long.